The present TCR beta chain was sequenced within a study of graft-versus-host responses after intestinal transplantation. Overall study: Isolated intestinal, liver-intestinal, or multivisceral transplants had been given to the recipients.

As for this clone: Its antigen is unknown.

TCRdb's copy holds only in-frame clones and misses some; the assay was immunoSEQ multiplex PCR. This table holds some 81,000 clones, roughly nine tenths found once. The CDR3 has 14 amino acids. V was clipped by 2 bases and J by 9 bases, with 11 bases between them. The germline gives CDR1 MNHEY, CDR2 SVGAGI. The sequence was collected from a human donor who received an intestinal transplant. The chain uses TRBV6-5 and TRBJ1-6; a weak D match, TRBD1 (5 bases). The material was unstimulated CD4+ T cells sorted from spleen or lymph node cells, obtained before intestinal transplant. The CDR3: CASSYRQGRSPLHF. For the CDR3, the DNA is TGTGCCAGCAGTTACAGGCAGGGTCGTTCACCCCTCCACTTT.